This T cell receptor beta chain appears in the sequencing data of a study of siplizumab effects on memory and regulatory T cells. This clone was counted only a few times. Its antigen is undetermined. The mixed lymphocyte reaction cells were grown together in coculture at 37°C for less than 7 days. The assay was immunoSEQ multiplex PCR, and TCRdb's table has in-frame clones only and misses some. The data hold approximately 15,000 clones, with 40% to 45% observed a single time. Sequencing used CFSE-low (dividing) CD4+ T cells sorted from an allogeneic mixed lymphocyte reaction. The receptor was derived from a human donor in good health; the cells came from an allogeneic mixed lymphocyte reaction. Some clones in this sample may be carry-over from other donors' samples.

The CDR3 here is CASSLGVWNSPLHF. CDR3 nucleotide sequence: TGTGCCAGCAGCCTCGGGGTATGGAATTCACCCCTCCACTTT. The chain has TRBV14 and TRBJ1-6, with D unclear. CDR1 and CDR2 (germline): SGHDN, FVKESK. V was cut by 4 bases and J by 7 bases, with 11 bases left in between. This CDR3 contains 14 residues. The variable domain in full, completed from reference TRBV14 and TRBJ1-6, reads EAGVTQFPSHSVIEKGQTVTLRCDPISGHDNLYWYRRVMGKEIKFLLHFVKESKQDESGMPNNRFLAERTGGTYSTLKVQPAELEDSGVYFCASSLGVWNSPLHFGNGTRLTVT.